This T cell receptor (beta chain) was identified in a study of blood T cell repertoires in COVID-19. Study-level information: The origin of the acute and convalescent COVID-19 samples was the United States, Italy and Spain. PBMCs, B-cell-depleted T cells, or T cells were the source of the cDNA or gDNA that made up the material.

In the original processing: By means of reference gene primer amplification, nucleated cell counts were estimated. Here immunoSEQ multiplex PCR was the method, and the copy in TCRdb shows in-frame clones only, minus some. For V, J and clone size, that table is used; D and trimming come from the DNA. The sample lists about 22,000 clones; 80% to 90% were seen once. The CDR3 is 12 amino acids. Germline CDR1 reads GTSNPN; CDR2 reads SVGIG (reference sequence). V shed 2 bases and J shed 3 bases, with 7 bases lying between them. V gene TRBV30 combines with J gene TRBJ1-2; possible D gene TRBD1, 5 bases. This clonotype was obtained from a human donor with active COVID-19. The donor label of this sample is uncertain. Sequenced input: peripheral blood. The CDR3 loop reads CAWSPRDYGYTF. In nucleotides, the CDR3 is TGTGCCTGGAGTCCCAGGGACTATGGCTACACCTTC.